This TCR beta chain was obtained from a study of T cells in Graves' hyperthyroidism and ophthalmopathy. Broader study findings: Most thyroid clonotypes expanded above 0.001 appeared in blood too.

Thyroid ultrasound and orbital computed tomography, with clinical symptoms and serum thyroxine and TRAb, informed diagnoses. The CDR3 consists of 14 residues. In germline, CDR1 is DFQATT, CDR2 SNEGSKA (reference sequence). V was clipped by 5 bases and J by 0 bases, with 14 bases between them. TCR beta CDR3 region amplification was performed from RNA transcripts. The HTBI primer set drove a first-round RT-PCR of the TCR CDR3. One entry per CDR3 protein results from TCRdb running MiXCR on the multiplex PCR reads. The sample lists nearly 600,000 distinct CDR3 sequences; approximately 15% were seen once. This clonotype was seen a few times. Antigen: not known.

What was sequenced was blood. The TCR originated in a woman younger than 35 with Graves' ophthalmopathy. The chain is built from TRBV20-1 and TRBJ2-7; D not resolved. CDR3 loop: CSAGTIRRSYEQYF. The DNA of the CDR3 is TGCAGTGCTGGTACTATACGTCGCTCCTACGAGCAGTACTTC.